This T cell receptor beta chain derives from a study of T cell changes during pregnancy in multiple sclerosis. TCRdb's table, derived via immunoSEQ multiplex PCR, lists solely in-frame clones and lacks some. The data hold about 46,000 clones, with 90% to 95% observed a single time. The V gene lost 6 bases and the J gene lost 5 bases, with 19 bases spanning the gap. CDR1 and CDR2 (germline): MDHEN, SYDVKM. The CDR3 spans 15 residues. The sample was CD8+ T cells from peripheral blood mononuclear cells, taken in the first trimester of pregnancy. This sequence originates from a female donor with multiple sclerosis, enrolled in a pregnancy study. This chain links TRBV28 with TRBJ1-1, with D possibly being TRBD1 (5 bases). The CDR3 spells CASRLTRGAGTEAFF. The CDR3, as DNA: TGTGCCAGCAGACTGACCCGCGGGGCGGGGACTGAAGCTTTCTTT.